The next 24 T cell receptor beta chains were all read from a single sample in a study of shared clonotypes between healthy human individuals. Sequencing used immunoSEQ multiplex PCR; TCRdb keeps in-frame clones, though not all of them. The sample lists a few hundred thousand clones, just under 97% seen once, with 0.11% in the top ten. In the naive CD8 group, cells lacked CD45RO and were positively selected for CCR7, so terminally differentiated effector memory CD45RA+ cells were left out. Source material: naive CD8+ T cells sorted from blood. The receptors derive from a woman in her 30s in good health.

This rearrangement joins TRBV7-9 to TRBJ2-4; tentatively, D is TRBD2 (5 bases). Germline CDR1 SEHNR, CDR2 FQNEAQ (reference sequence). V was trimmed by 6 bases and J by 2 bases, leaving 17 bases between them. The CDR3 loop spans 16 amino acids. The CDR3 is CASSPLGSISKNIQYF. CDR3 DNA: TGTGCCAGCAGTCCACTAGGAAGCATATCCAAAAACATTCAGTACTTC.

This chain joins TRBV11-2 and TRBJ1-1, with no clear D. Germline CDR1 reads SGHAT; CDR2 reads FQNNGV. V lost 5 bases, J lost 1 base, and 8 bases lay in between. This CDR3 contains 13 residues. CDR3 sequence: CASSGWGNTEAFF. CDR3 nucleotides: TGTGCCAGCAGCGGATGGGGGAACACTGAAGCTTTCTTT.

The chain recombines TRBV4-1 with TRBJ2-7; 8 bases align to TRBD1. V shed 4 bases, J shed 1 base, and the junction held 6 bases outside the gene matches. The CDR3 runs 15 residues. Per germline, CDR1 MGHRA and CDR2 YSYEKL. The CDR3 sequence is CASSPRQGRSYEQYF. The CDR3 DNA follows: TGCGCCAGCAGCCCCCGACAGGGGAGATCCTACGAGCAGTACTTC.

With respect to this clone: This specimen includes other DNA sequences encoding the same CDR3. The chain combines TRBV27 with TRBJ1-1, with 8 bases identical to TRBD1. The CDR3 loop spans 14 amino acids. Germline values: CDR1 MNHEY, CDR2 SMNVEV (reference sequence). The V and J ends lost 3 bases and 2 bases, in that order; junction bases with no gene match: 2. CDR3: CASSLTGANTEAFF. In DNA, the CDR3 is TGTGCCAGCAGTTTGACAGGGGCCAACACTGAAGCTTTCTTT.

The genes are TRBV5-1 and TRBJ2-7, with D unresolved. The CDR3 is 15 amino acids. Trimming stripped 3 bases from V and 0 bases from J, with 13 bases between. Germline CDR1 is SGHRS and CDR2 is YFSETQ. DNA for the CDR3: TGCGCCAGCAGCTGGGCTTACGGATTCTCCTACGAGCAGTACTTC. Protein product: CASSWAYGFSYEQYF.

The chain uses TRBV7-9 and TRBJ1-4, with unresolved D. The V gene's germline CDR1 is SEHNR and CDR2 FQNEAQ (reference sequence). This CDR3 is 14 amino acids long. V gave up 4 bases and J gave up 2 bases, with 8 bases separating them. The CDR3 reads CASSSSTTNEKLFF. The CDR3 region has the DNA TGTGCCAGCAGCTCCTCGACGACTAATGAAAAACTGTTTTTT.

The rearrangement links TRBV5-6 to TRBJ1-1; no reliable D call. In germline, CDR1 is SGHDT, CDR2 YYEEEE. The CDR3 extends over 15 amino acids. The V end lost 2 bases, the J end lost 1 base, and 12 bases lay between the germline ends. In nucleotides, the CDR3 is TGTGCCAGCAGCTTCGCCCGAGGAGAGAACACTGAAGCTTTCTTT. Amino acid sequence: CASSFARGENTEAFF.

This clone was seen once. The chain recombines TRBV7-9 with TRBJ2-7; a weak D match, TRBD2 (6 bases). With 4 bases removed from V and 6 bases from J, the gap between germline ends came to 13 bases. This CDR3 comprises 13 residues. Germline V lookup: CDR1 SEHNR, CDR2 FQNEAQ (reference sequence). CDR3 in DNA: TGTGCCAGCAGCTCTACTCGGGAGTCCGAGCAGTACTTC. Its translation is CASSSTRESEQYF.

The gene calls are TRBV5-1 and TRBJ1-4; 7 positions agree with TRBD1. The V gene's germline CDR1 is SGHRS and CDR2 YFSETQ. V gave up 1 base and J gave up 8 bases; unmatched junction bases: 8. The CDR3 consists of 15 residues. The CDR3 protein is CASSLTGAAVEKLFF. DNA of the CDR3: TGCGCCAGCAGCTTGACAGGGGCGGCGGTAGAAAAACTGTTTTTT.

This clone was recorded once. The chain has TRBV6-5 and TRBJ2-2; D not resolved. The CDR3 runs 14 residues. Between the trimmed V and J ends, which lost 2 bases and 6 bases, there was a span of 10 bases. Germline V CDR1 and CDR2: MNHEY, SVGAGI. CDR3 coding DNA: TGTGCCAGCAGTTACCTTGGTTGGCCCGGGGAGCTGTTTTTT. Translating gives CASSYLGWPGELFF.

This clone was seen once. CDR3 nucleotide sequence: TGTGCCAGCACCCTGGGGTCGGGCGGGAGAGACGAGCAGTACTTC. This encodes CASTLGSGGRDEQYF. The V call is TRBV7-6, the J call TRBJ2-7; 7 nucleotides match TRBD2. Germline V lookup: CDR1 SGHVS, CDR2 FNYEAQ. The CDR3 consists of 15 residues. Germline trimming cut 7 bases from V and 5 bases from J; bases unmatched to any gene: 14.

The chain employs TRBV5-1 and TRBJ1-2, with D unresolved. CDR3 size: 14 residues. The germline CDR1 and CDR2 sequences are SGHRS and YFSETQ. Trimming took off 0 bases at V and 6 bases at J, with 12 bases between the two ends. The CDR3 loop is CASSLVVGNDGYTF. The CDR3 DNA follows: TGCGCCAGCAGCTTGGTTGTCGGGAACGATGGCTACACCTTC.

The CDR3 reads CASSSVWGADGYTF. CDR3 DNA sequence: TGTGCCAGCAGTTCGGTGTGGGGGGCCGATGGCTACACCTTC. The chain has TRBV28 and TRBJ1-2, with D possibly matching TRBD1 (6 bases). Per the germline V gene, CDR1 is MDHEN and CDR2 is SYDVKM. V lost 4 bases, J lost 6 bases, and 15 bases lay in between. The CDR3 length is 14 residues.

In regard to this clone: This specimen includes other DNA sequences encoding the same CDR3. The rearrangement links TRBV27 to TRBJ2-7, with D perhaps TRBD1 or TRBD2 (6 bases each). The CDR3 runs 14 residues. Deletions cut 5 bases from V and 1 base from J, with 12 bases between. CDR1 is MNHEY and CDR2 is SMNVEV in the germline V gene (reference sequence). Written as DNA, the CDR3 is TGTGCCAGCAGTCCCCGAGGGGGGTCCTACGAGCAGTACTTC. Translation: CASSPRGGSYEQYF.

In its sample, this clone was seen once. The chain joins TRBV18 to TRBJ1-4, with a possible D match to TRBD1 (5 bases). This CDR3 has 21 amino acids. Per germline, CDR1 KGHSH and CDR2 LQKENI. Trimming took off 0 bases at V and 8 bases at J, with 31 bases between the two ends. The chain's CDR3 is CASSPPVTIRRTAFGAEKLFF. The CDR3, as DNA: TGTGCCAGCTCACCACCGGTTACGATACGACGAACGGCGTTCGGGGCCGAAAAACTGTTTTTT.

The V and J genes are TRBV28 and TRBJ2-1; TRBD1 might be the D (6 bases). This CDR3 contains 15 residues. Germline-derived CDR1 and CDR2 are MDHEN and SYDVKM. V was clipped by 6 bases and J by 0 bases, with 12 bases between them. The DNA for the CDR3 is TGTGCCAGCAGCTCCGGACAGTACTCCTACAATGAGCAGTTCTTC. Protein sequence: CASSSGQYSYNEQFF.

A word on this clone: An end of the junction differs from the germline gene, which may be a read error. V usage is TRBV5-6 and J usage is TRBJ1-1; D gene unclear. The CDR3 loop spans 12 amino acids. CDR1 SGHDT and CDR2 YYEEEE come from the germline V gene. CDR3 sequence (DNA): TGTGCCAGCAGCTTGGACCCCCAAGAAGCCTCCTTT. Residues: CASSLDPQEASF.

This chain connects TRBV5-4 to TRBJ1-1, with 7 bases that match TRBD1. Germline CDR1 SGHNT, CDR2 YYREEE (reference sequence). There are 13 residues in the CDR3. After removal of 4 bases from V and 4 bases from J, the junction contained 4 bases not matched to a gene. This chain's CDR3 is CASSVQGPTEAFF. The CDR3 DNA is TGTGCCAGCAGCGTACAGGGGCCCACTGAAGCTTTCTTT. Complete variable domain (other parts from reference TRBV5-4 and TRBJ1-1): ETGVTQSPTHLIKTRGQQVTLRCSSQSGHNTVSWYQQALGQGPQFIFQYYREEENGRGNFPPRFSGLQFPNYSSELNVNALELDDSALYLCASSVQGPTEAFFGQGTRLTVV.

J is TRBJ2-1 and V is TRBV28, with TRBD2 identical over 9 bases. CDR3 length: 14 amino acids. Germline CDR1 is MDHEN and CDR2 is SYDVKM. V was pared by 2 bases and J by 5 bases, with 1 base of the junction left unmatched. For the CDR3, the DNA is TGTGCCAGCAGTTTAGCTAGCGGGAACAATGAGCAGTTCTTC. This sequence encodes CASSLASGNNEQFF.

The V and J genes are TRBV10-1 and TRBJ2-7, with 10 bases identical to TRBD2. The trim removed 0 bases at V and 3 bases at J, leaving 5 bases unmatched. This CDR3 is 16 amino acids long. The V gene's germline CDR1 is WNHNN and CDR2 SYGVQD (reference sequence). The CDR3 loop is CASSESLAGDRYEQYF. DNA for the CDR3: TGCGCCAGCAGTGAGTCCCTAGCGGGAGATCGCTACGAGCAGTACTTC.

The chain is built from TRBV5-4 and TRBJ2-1, with D tentatively TRBD2 (6 bases). The germline CDR1 and CDR2 sequences are SGHNT and YYREEE (reference sequence). V was cut by 7 bases and J by 5 bases, with 10 bases left in between. The CDR3 spans 12 residues. The CDR3 protein is CASARGNNEQFF. As DNA, the CDR3 is TGTGCCAGCGCCCGCGGGAACAATGAGCAGTTCTTC. Drawing the rest from reference TRBV5-4 and TRBJ2-1, the complete variable domain is ETGVTQSPTHLIKTRGQQVTLRCSSQSGHNTVSWYQQALGQGPQFIFQYYREEENGRGNFPPRFSGLQFPNYSSELNVNALELDDSALYLCASARGNNEQFFGPGTRLTVL.

The J gene is TRBJ2-3, the V gene TRBV7-9, with D perhaps matching TRBD2 (6 bases). The CDR3 length is 15 residues. Germline V gene data show CDR1 as SEHNR and CDR2 as FQNEAQ (reference sequence). Trimming removed 6 bases at V and 2 bases at J, with 15 bases between. For the CDR3, the DNA is TGTGCCAGCAGAACGGGACTGACCCACACAGATACGCAGTATTTT. Translation: CASRTGLTHTDTQYF.

V usage is TRBV28 and J usage is TRBJ2-5, with unresolved D. The CDR3 runs to 14 residues. Germline lookup yields CDR1 MDHEN and CDR2 SYDVKM. The germline V and J ends were trimmed by 3 bases and 1 base, with 9 bases remaining between them. CDR3 loop: CASSFLRSQETQYF. As DNA, the CDR3 is TGTGCCAGCAGTTTTCTCAGGAGCCAAGAGACCCAGTACTTC.

The chain recombines TRBV11-3 with TRBJ2-1; 9 bases align to TRBD2. V shed 3 bases, J shed 7 bases, and the junction held 10 bases outside the gene matches. CDR3 length: 16 amino acids. Germline V gene sequence: CDR1 SGHNT, CDR2 YENEEA. The CDR3 nucleotides read TGTGCCAGCAGCTTTCCTAGCGGGGTCCCTAGAAATGAGCAGTTCTTC. Its protein is CASSFPSGVPRNEQFF.